This T cell receptor beta chain was documented in a study of T cell changes during pregnancy in multiple sclerosis. The assay was immunoSEQ multiplex PCR, and TCRdb's table has in-frame clones only and misses some. The sample contains some 20,000 clones, about 87% of which appear only once. The CDR3 runs 14 residues. V was clipped by 2 bases and J by 6 bases; unmatched bases: 5. The germline CDR1 and CDR2 sequences are SGDLS and YYNGEE. The sequenced sample was CD8+ T cells from peripheral blood mononuclear cells, obtained in the third trimester of pregnancy. The J gene is TRBJ2-3, the V gene TRBV9, with TRBD2 matching 8 bases. The TCR sequence derives from a female donor in good health, enrolled as a control in a pregnancy study. Here the CDR3 DNA reads TGTGCCAGCAGCGTTAGCGGGAAGGCGGATACGCAGTATTTT. Residues: CASSVSGKADTQYF.